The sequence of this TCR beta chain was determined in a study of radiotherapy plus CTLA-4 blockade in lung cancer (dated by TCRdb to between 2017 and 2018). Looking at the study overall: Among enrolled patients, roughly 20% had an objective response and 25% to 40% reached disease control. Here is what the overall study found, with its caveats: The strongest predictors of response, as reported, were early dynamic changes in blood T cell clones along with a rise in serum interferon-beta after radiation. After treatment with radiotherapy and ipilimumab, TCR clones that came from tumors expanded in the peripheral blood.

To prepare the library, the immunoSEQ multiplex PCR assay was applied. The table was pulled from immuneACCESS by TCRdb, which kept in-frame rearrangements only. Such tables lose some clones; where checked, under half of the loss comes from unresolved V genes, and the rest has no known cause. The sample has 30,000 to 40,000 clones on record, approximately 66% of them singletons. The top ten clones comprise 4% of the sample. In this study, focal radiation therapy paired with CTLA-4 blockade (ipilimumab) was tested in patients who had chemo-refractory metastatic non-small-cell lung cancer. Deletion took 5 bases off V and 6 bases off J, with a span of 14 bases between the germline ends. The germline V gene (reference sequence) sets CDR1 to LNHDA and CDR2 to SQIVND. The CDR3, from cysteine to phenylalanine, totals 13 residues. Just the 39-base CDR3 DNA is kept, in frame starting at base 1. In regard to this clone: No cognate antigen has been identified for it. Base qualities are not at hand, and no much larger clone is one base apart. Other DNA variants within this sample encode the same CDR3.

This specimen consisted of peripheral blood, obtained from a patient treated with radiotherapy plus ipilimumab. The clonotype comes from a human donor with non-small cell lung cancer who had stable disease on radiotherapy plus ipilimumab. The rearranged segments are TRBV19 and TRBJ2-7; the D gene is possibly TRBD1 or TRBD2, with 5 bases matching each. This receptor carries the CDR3 CASSRGRTGEQYF. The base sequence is TGTGCCAGTAGTCGGGGCAGAACGGGCGAGCAGTACTTC.